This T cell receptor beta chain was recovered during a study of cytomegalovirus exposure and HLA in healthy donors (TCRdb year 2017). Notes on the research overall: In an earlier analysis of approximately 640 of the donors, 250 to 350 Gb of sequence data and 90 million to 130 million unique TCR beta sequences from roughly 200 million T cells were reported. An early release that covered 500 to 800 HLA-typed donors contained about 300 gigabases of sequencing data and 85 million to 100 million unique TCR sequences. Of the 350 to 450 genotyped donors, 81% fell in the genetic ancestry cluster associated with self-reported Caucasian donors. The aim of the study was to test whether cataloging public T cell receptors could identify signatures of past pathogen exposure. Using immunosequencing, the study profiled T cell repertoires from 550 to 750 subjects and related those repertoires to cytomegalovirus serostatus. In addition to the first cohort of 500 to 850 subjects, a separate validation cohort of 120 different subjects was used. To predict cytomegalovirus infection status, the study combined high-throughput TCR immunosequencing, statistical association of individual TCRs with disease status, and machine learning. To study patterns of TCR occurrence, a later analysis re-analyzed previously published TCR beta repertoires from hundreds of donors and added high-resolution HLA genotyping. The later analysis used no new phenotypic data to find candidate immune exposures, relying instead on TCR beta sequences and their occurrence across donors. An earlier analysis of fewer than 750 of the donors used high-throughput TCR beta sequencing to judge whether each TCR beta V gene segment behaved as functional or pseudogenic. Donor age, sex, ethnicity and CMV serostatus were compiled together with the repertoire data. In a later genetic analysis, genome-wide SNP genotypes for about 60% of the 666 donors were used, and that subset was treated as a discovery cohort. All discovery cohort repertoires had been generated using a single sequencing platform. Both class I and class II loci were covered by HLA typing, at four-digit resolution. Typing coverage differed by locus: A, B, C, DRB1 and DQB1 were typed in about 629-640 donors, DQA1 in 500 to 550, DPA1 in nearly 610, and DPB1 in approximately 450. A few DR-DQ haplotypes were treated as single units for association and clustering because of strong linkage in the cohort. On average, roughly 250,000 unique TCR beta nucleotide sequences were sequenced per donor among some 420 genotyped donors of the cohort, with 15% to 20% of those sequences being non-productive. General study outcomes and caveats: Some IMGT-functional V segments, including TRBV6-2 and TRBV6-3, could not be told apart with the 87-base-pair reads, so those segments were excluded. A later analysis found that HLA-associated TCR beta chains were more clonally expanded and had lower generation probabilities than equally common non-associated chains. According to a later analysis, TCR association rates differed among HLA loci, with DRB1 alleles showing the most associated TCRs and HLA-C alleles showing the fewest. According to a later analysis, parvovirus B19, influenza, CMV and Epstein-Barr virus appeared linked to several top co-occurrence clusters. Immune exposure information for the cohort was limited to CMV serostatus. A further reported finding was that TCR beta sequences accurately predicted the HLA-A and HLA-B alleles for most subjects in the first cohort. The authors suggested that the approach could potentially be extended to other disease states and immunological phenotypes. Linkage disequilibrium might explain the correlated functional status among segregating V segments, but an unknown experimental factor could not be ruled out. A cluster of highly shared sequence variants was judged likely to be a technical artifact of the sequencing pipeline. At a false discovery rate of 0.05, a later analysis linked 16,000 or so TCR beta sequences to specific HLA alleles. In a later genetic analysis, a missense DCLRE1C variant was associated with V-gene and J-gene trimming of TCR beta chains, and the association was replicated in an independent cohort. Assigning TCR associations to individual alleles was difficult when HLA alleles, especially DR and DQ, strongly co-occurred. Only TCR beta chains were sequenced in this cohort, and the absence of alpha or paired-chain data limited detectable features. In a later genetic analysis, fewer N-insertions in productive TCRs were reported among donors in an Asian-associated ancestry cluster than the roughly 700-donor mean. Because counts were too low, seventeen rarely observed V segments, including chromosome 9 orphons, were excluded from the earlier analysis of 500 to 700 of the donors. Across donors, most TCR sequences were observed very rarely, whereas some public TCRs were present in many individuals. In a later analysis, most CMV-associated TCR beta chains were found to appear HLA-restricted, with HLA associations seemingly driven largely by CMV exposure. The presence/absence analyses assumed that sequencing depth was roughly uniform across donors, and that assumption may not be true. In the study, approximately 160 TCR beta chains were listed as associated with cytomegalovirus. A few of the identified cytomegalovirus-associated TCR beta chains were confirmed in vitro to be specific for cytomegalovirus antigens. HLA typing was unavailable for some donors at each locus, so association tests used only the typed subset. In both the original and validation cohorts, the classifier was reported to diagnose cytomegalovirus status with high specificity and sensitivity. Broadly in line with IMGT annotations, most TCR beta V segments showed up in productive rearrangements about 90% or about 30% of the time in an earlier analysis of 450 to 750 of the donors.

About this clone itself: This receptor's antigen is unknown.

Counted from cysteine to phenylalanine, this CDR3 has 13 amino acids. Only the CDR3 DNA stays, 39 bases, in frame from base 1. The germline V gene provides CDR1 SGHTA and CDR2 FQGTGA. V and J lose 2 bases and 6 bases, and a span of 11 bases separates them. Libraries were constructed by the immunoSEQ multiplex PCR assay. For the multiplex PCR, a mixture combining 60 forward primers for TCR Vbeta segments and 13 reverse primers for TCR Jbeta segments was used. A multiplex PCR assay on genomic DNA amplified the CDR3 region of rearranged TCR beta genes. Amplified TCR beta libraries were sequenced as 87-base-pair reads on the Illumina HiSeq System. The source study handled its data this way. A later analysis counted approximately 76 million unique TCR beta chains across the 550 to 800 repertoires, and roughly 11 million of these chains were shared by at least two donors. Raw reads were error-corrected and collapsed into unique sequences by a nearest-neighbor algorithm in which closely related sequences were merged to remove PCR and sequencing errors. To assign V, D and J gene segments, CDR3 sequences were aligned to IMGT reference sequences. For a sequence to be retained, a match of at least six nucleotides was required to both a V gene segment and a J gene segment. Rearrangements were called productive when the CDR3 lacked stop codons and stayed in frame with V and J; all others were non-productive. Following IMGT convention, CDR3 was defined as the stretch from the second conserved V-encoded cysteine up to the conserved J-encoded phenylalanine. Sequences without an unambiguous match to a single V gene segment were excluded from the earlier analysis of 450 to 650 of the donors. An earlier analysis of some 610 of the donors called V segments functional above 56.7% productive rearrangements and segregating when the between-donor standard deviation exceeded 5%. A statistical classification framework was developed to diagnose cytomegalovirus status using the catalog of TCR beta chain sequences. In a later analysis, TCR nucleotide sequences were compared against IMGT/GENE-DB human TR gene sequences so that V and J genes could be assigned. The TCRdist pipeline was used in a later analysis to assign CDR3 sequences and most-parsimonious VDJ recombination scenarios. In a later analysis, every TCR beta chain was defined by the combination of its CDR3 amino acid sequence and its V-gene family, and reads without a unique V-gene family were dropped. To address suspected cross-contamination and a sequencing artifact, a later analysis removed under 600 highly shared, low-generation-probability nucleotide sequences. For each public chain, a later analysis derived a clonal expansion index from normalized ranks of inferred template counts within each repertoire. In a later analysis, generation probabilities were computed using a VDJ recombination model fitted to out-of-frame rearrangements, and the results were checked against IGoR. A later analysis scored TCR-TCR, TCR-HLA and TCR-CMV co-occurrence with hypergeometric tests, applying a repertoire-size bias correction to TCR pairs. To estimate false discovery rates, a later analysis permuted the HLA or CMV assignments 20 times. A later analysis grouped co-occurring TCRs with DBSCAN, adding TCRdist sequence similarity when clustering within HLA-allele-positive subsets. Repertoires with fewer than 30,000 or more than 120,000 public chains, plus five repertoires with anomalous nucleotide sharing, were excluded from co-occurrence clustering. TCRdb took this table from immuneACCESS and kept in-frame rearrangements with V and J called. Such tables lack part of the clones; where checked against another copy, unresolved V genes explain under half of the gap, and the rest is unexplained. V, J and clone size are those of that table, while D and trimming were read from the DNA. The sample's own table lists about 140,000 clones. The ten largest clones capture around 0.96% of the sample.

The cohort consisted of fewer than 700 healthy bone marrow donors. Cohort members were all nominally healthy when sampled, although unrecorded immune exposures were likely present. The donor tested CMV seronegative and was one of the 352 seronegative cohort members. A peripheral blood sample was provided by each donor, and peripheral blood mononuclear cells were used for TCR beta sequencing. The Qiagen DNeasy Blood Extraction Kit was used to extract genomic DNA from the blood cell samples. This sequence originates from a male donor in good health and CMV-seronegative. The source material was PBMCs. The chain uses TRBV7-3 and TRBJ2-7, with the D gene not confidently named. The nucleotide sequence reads TGTGCCAGCAGCTTAGGCCCCCCCACCGAGCAGTACTTC. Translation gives CASSLGPPTEQYF.